The 26 T cell receptor beta chains given below trace back to one sample, sequenced in a study of blood T cell repertoires in COVID-19. Clones were sequenced by immunoSEQ multiplex PCR, and TCRdb holds only the in-frame ones, with some missing. This sample carries under 400,000 clones, around 86% of them seen once, and the ten largest clones take approximately 4.6%. Material: PBMCs or T cells enriched from blood (not recorded which). These receptors came from a woman between 40 and 50 years old with acute COVID-19.

Details on this clone: Sequence at one end of the junction differs from germline and may be a read error. The chain is built from TRBV11-1 and TRBJ2-7; D is possibly TRBD1 (6 bases). From germline, CDR1 is SGHAT and CDR2 FQDESV (reference sequence). The CDR3 sequence is 15 residues long. DNA of the CDR3: TGTGCCAGCAGCTTGGAAACGACAGGCTCCCACGAGCAGTACTTC. It specifies CASSLETTGSHEQYF.

V usage is TRBV5-1 and J usage is TRBJ1-5; 9 bases are a match to TRBD1. Germline CDR1 and CDR2: SGHRS and YFSETQ. CDR3 length equals 15 residues. The J segment lost 4 bases and the V segment lost 0 bases, leaving 2 bases of the junction unmatched. CDR3 sequence: CASSLDGTGNQPQHF. Here the CDR3 DNA reads TGCGCCAGCAGCTTGGATGGGACAGGGAATCAGCCCCAGCATTTT.

This chain links TRBV28 with TRBJ1-2; maybe TRBD1 (5 bases). CDR3 length: 15 residues. The V gene's germline CDR1 is MDHEN and CDR2 SYDVKM. V was clipped by 6 bases and J by 7 bases, with 21 bases between them. The CDR3 loop reads CASRLSLGARVGYTF. CDR3 nucleotide sequence: TGTGCCAGCAGACTTTCGTTAGGGGCAAGGGTTGGCTACACCTTC.

The chain has TRBV18 and TRBJ2-6; 7 bases match TRBD1. J lost 0 bases, V lost 6 bases, and 14 bases had no gene match. This CDR3 contains 19 residues. Germline V CDR1 and CDR2: KGHSH, LQKENI. In DNA form, the CDR3 reads TGTGCCAGCTCTTGGGACAGAGCCCTTCTCGTCTCTGGGGCCAACGTCCTGACTTTC. As protein: CASSWDRALLVSGANVLTF.

The rearrangement uses TRBV9 and TRBJ2-6; the D gene is possibly TRBD2 (5 bases). The germline CDR1 and CDR2 sequences are SGDLS and YYNGEE. Trimming took off 4 bases at V and 2 bases at J, with 25 bases between the two ends. The CDR3 loop spans 20 amino acids. CDR3 residues: CASSRAPGSAGSPGANVLTF. The CDR3 DNA follows: TGTGCCAGCAGCCGTGCCCCGGGGAGTGCAGGATCACCTGGGGCCAACGTCCTGACTTTC.

The rearrangement uses TRBV6-6 and TRBJ2-7; TRBD1 aligns across 7 bases. The V segment lost 5 bases and the J segment 4 bases; nucleotides outside the gene matches: 14. Germline CDR1 and CDR2: MNHNY and SVGAGI (reference sequence). The CDR3 is 16 residues long. CDR3 coding DNA: TGTGCCAGCAGTCGACAGACAGGGTCCCACAGTTACGAGCAGTACTTC. This sequence encodes CASSRQTGSHSYEQYF.

This rearrangement joins TRBV5-4 to TRBJ2-7, with TRBD1 matching over 10 bases. V shed 4 bases and J 0 bases; nucleotides not matched to a gene: 7. Per the germline V gene, CDR1 is SGHNT and CDR2 is YYREEE (reference sequence). The CDR3 has 16 amino acids. The CDR3 DNA reads as TGTGCCAGCAGCCCGACAGGGGGCCTTAGCTCCTACGAGCAGTACTTC. Translation gives CASSPTGGLSSYEQYF.

This chain connects TRBV4-1 to TRBJ1-1; maybe TRBD1 (6 bases). The germline V gene encodes CDR1 MGHRA and CDR2 YSYEKL. V lost 1 base, J lost 4 bases, and 16 bases lay in between. The CDR3 contains 16 residues. CDR3 amino acids: CASSQAVEGGSTEAFF. The CDR3 nucleotides are TGCGCCAGCAGCCAAGCGGTTGAGGGGGGGAGCACTGAAGCTTTCTTT.

This clone has only one observation. The V call is TRBV3-1 (or the pseudogene TRBV3-2), the J call TRBJ1-2; D call uncertain. The CDR3 sequence is 14 residues long. V lost 3 bases to trimming and J lost 4 bases, with 12 bases between them. Germline assignment: CDR1 LGHDT and CDR2 YNNKEL (reference sequence). CDR3 DNA: TGTGCCAGCAGCCAGGGCTCCATTCCCTATGGCTACACCTTC. Residues: CASSQGSIPYGYTF.

The rearrangement joins TRBV5-4 to TRBJ2-7; 11 bases match TRBD2. V lost 4 bases and J lost 2; bases outside the gene matches: 5. This CDR3 comprises 15 residues. Germline CDR1 and CDR2: SGHNT and YYREEE (reference sequence). CDR3 nucleotide sequence: TGTGCCAGCAGCGGAGGGACTAGCGGCCCCTACGAGCAGTACTTC. Its translation: CASSGGTSGPYEQYF.

The CDR3 loop reads CASTLDRPNSYEQYF. The CDR3 DNA reads TGTGCCAGCACCCTGGACAGGCCAAACTCCTACGAGCAGTACTTC. This chain connects TRBV28 to TRBJ2-7; 7 bases match TRBD1. Germline V CDR1 and CDR2: MDHEN, SYDVKM. Trimming took 7 bases from V and 0 from J; bases not matched to a gene: 9. This CDR3 has 15 residues.

The chain joins TRBV28 to TRBJ1-3, with D maybe TRBD1 (6 bases). CDR1 is MDHEN and CDR2 is SYDVKM in the germline V gene. The CDR3 loop spans 15 amino acids. Trimming took 5 bases from V and 0 from J, leaving 11 bases between them. CDR3 nucleotide sequence: TGTGCCAGCAGTCCAGGGGTCTTCTCTGGAAACACCATATATTTT. It yields the protein CASSPGVFSGNTIYF.

V and J are TRBV1 and TRBJ1-4; the table gives TRBD1 as D, unverified against the DNA. TRBV1 is a known pseudogene. The CDR3 is 14 amino acids. CDR3 residues: CTSSRDRTNEKLFF. CDR3 nucleotide sequence: TGCACCAGCAGCCGGGACAGAACTAATGAAAAACTGTTTTTT.

This clone was seen only a few times. The chain combines TRBV7-9 with TRBJ2-3; 13 bases fit TRBD2. The CDR3 has 15 amino acids. Germline-derived CDR1 and CDR2 are SEHNR and FQNEAQ (reference sequence). Unmatched junction bases numbered 4, after V lost 5 bases and J lost 5 bases. The CDR3 region is CASSRTSGSRDTQYF. The CDR3 DNA sequence: TGTGCCAGCAGCCGGACTAGCGGGAGTAGAGATACGCAGTATTTT.

The J gene is TRBJ1-5, the V gene TRBV21-1; the table's D call of TRBD1 was not tested on the DNA. TRBV21-1 is termed a pseudogene. The CDR3 loop spans 15 amino acids. The CDR3 sequence is CASRGQGSLNQPQHF. CDR3 bases: TGTGCCAGCAGGGGGCAGGGCTCTCTCAATCAGCCCCAGCATTTT.

The sample holds a few counts of this clone. This chain joins TRBV28 and TRBJ2-3, with no clear D. The CDR3 sequence is 18 residues long. CDR1 MDHEN and CDR2 SYDVKM come from the germline V gene. V dropped 6 bases and J dropped 0 bases, with 22 bases sitting between them. CDR3 sequence reads: CASRYLAHIVPSTDTQYF. CDR3 in DNA: TGTGCCAGCAGGTACCTGGCCCACATCGTCCCTAGCACAGATACGCAGTATTTT.

V and J are TRBV4-3 and TRBJ2-2, with no clear D. CDR1 is LGHNA and CDR2 is YSLEER in the germline V gene. Between the trimmed V and J ends, which lost 0 bases and 6 bases, there was a span of 8 bases. The CDR3 loop spans 14 amino acids. CDR3 protein: CASSQDVPSGELFF. The DNA of the CDR3 is TGCGCCAGCAGCCAAGATGTTCCGTCCGGGGAGCTGTTTTTT.

V and J are TRBV6-5 and TRBJ1-3; D is unresolved. This CDR3 region has 15 residues. V was pared by 8 bases and J by 0 bases, with 14 bases between. Germline CDR1 is MNHEY and CDR2 is SVGAGI. CDR3 bases: TGTGCCAGCTACAAGACTCCCCGCTCTGGAAACACCATATATTTT. Protein sequence: CASYKTPRSGNTIYF.

With regard to this clone: Other DNA sequences in this sample translate to the same CDR3. In nucleotides, the CDR3 is TGTGCCACCAGCAGAGCCGGCGGTACCGGCTCTGGAAACACCATATATTTT. It specifies CATSRAGGTGSGNTIYF. The V call is TRBV15, the J call TRBJ1-3; D remains unclear. Germline lookup yields CDR1 LNHNV and CDR2 YYDKDF (reference sequence). V lost 1 base and J 0 bases, leaving 13 bases between the germline ends. The CDR3 covers 17 residues. Filled out from reference TRBV15 and TRBJ1-3, the complete variable domain reads DAMVIQNPRYQVTQFGKPVTLSCSQTLNHNVMYWYQQKSSQAPKLLFHYYDKDFNNEADTPDNFQSRRPNTSFCFLDIRSPGLGDTAMYLCATSRAGGTGSGNTIYFGEGSWLTVV.

The CDR3 DNA reads as TGCGCCAGCAGCCAAAGCAGGATGATTTTGAGAGACACTGAAGCTTTCTTT. This translates into CASSQSRMILRDTEAFF. The rearrangement uses TRBV4-3 and TRBJ1-1; unclear D gene. From germline, CDR1 is LGHNA and CDR2 YSLEER. This CDR3 has 17 residues. The V end lost 2 bases, the J end lost 3 bases, and 19 bases lay between the germline ends.

The chain uses TRBV6-5 and TRBJ1-1, with TRBD1 as a possible D gene (5 bases). There are 14 residues in the CDR3. CDR1 is MNHEY and CDR2 is SVGAGI in the germline V gene. Trimming pared 0 bases from V and 6 bases from J, leaving 11 bases between. The CDR3 here is CASSYSGGRSEAFF. Written as DNA, the CDR3 is TGTGCCAGCAGTTACTCGGGGGGACGGTCTGAAGCTTTCTTT.

The J gene is TRBJ1-2, the V gene TRBV6-6; 7 bases line up with TRBD1. Germline-derived CDR1 and CDR2 are MNHNY and SVGAGI (reference sequence). CDR3 length equals 13 residues. Unmatched junction bases numbered 5, after V lost 0 bases and J lost 10 bases. CDR3 amino acids: CASSYSGGADYTF. Here the CDR3 DNA reads TGTGCCAGCAGTTACTCAGGGGGCGCGGACTACACCTTC.

This clone was picked up one time. The J gene is TRBJ1-6, the V gene TRBV11-2; a weak D match, TRBD1 (5 bases). The CDR3 has 14 amino acids. Per the germline V gene, CDR1 is SGHAT and CDR2 is FQNNGV. Trimming took 5 bases from V and 10 from J, leaving 15 bases between them. Here the CDR3 reads CASSRTGRESPLHF. In DNA form, the CDR3 reads TGTGCCAGCAGCCGAACAGGTCGCGAGTCACCCCTCCACTTT. The full variable domain, completed using reference TRBV11-2 and TRBJ1-6, is EAGVAQSPRYKIIEKRQSVAFWCNPISGHATLYWYQQILGQGPKLLIQFQNNGVVDDSQLPKDRFSAERLKGVDSTLKIQPAKLEDSAVYLCASSRTGRESPLHFGNGTRLTVT.

The V and J genes are TRBV6-5 and TRBJ2-7; a possible D gene is TRBD1 (6 bases). This CDR3 is built from 13 residues. The germline V and J ends were trimmed by 7 bases and 1 base, with 11 bases remaining between them. Germline V lookup: CDR1 MNHEY, CDR2 SVGAGI. The DNA for the CDR3 is TGTGCCAGCACCAGAGGGGGATCCTACGAGCAGTACTTC. Translation: CASTRGGSYEQYF.

This chain connects TRBV7-2 to TRBJ1-1; D is perhaps TRBD1 (6 bases). The CDR3 covers 17 residues. The V gene's germline CDR1 is SGHTA and CDR2 FQGNSA. The V end lost 1 base, the J end lost 0 bases, and 15 bases lay between the germline ends. The CDR3 coding sequence is TGTGCCAGCAGCTTAGTGGGACAAGCCCTTATGAACACTGAAGCTTTCTTT. Translation: CASSLVGQALMNTEAFF.

This clone came up once. CDR3 nucleotide sequence: TGTGCCAGCAGCCCAGACACAGATACGCAGTATTTT. Its protein is CASSPDTDTQYF. This chain links TRBV11-2 with TRBJ2-3; D is unresolved. Trimming cost V 5 bases and J 2 bases, with 5 bases left between them. This CDR3 comprises 12 residues. Germline CDR1 reads SGHAT; CDR2 reads FQNNGV.